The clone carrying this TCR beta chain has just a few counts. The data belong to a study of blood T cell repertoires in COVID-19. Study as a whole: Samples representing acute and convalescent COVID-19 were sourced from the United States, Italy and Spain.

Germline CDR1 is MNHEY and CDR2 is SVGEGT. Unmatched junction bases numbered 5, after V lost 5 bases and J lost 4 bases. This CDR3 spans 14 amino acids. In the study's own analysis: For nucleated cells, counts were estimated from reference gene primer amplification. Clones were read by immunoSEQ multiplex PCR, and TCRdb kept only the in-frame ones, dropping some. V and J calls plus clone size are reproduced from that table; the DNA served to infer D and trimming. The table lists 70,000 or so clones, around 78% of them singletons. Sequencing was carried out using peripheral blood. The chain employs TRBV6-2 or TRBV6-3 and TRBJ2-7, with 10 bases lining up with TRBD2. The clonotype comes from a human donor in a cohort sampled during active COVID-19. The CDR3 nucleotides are TGTGCCAGCAGTCTAGCGGGAGTAGAGTACGAGCAGTACTTC. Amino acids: CASSLAGVEYEQYF.